This T cell receptor beta chain appears in the sequencing data of a study of blood T cells in healthy people across ages. Findings of the study overall: Bulk PBMC profiling left naive and antigen-experienced comparisons inconclusive.

The CDR3 is 14 amino acids. V shed 4 bases, J shed 8 bases, and the junction held 9 bases outside the gene matches. Germline CDR1 and CDR2: SGDLS and YYNGEE. This clonotype showed up many times. Its antigen is as yet unknown. Then a second PCR, running roughly 7 to 11 cycles, was carried out with a sample-barcoded 5' primer and a J-beta primer mix. TCRdb re-analysed the 5' RACE reads in MiXCR, keeping a single row per CDR3 protein. The sample records around 650,000 distinct CDR3 sequences, approximately 29% being singletons. Every donor gave approximately 10 milliliters of peripheral blood. The rearrangement links TRBV9 to TRBJ1-2, with 9 bases matching TRBD1. The TCR comes from an elderly woman in good health. Sequenced input: blood. CDR3 sequence reads: CASSLTGTGKGYTF. Written as DNA, the CDR3 is TGTGCCAGCAGCCTTACGGGGACAGGGAAAGGCTACACCTTC. Using reference TRBV9 and TRBJ1-2 for the parts outside the CDR3, the full variable domain is DSGVTQTPKHLITATGQRVTLRCSPRSGDLSVYWYQQSLDQGLQFLIQYYNGEERAKGNILERFSAQQFPDLHSELNLSSLELGDSALYFCASSLTGTGKGYTFGSGTRLTVV.